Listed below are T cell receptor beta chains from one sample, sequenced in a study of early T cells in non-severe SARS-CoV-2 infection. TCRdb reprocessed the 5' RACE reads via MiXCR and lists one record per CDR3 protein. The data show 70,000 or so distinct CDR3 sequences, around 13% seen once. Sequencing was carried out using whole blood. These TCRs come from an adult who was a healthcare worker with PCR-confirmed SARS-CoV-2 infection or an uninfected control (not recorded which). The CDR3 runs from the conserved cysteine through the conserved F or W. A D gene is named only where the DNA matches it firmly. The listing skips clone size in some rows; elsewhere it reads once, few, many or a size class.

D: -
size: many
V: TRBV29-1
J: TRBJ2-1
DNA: TGCAGCGTTGAATCCCGCGAGGCTCCCCGTGAGCAGTTCTTC
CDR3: CSVESREAPREQFF

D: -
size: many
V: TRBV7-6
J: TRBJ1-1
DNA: TGTGCCAGCAGCTTTTCGGACAGCCCGAACACTGAAGCTTTCTTT
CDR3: CASSFSDSPNTEAFF

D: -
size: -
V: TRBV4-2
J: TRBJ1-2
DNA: TGTGCCAGCAGCCAAGAAGGCACTTCTAACTATGGCTACACCTTC
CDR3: CASSQEGTSNYGYTF

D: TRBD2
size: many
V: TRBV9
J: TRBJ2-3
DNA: TGTGCCAGCAGCGTAGGGACTAGTCCCCTCACAGATACGCAGTATTTT
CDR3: CASSVGTSPLTDTQYF

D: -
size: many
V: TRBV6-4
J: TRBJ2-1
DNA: TGTGCCAGCAGTAGCGGCTCCTACAATGAGCAGTTCTTC
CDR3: CASSSGSYNEQFF

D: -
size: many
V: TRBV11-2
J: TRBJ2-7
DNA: TGTGCCAGCAGCTTAGGATGGGCCTACGAGCAGTACTTC
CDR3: CASSLGWAYEQYF

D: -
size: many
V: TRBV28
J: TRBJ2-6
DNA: TGTGCCAGCAGTAGCTACCGTGCAGCTGGGGCCAACGTCCTGACTTTC
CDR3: CASSSYRAAGANVLTF

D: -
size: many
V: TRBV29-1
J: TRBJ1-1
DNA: TGCAGCGTTGGACAGGACAACACTGAAGCTTTCTTT
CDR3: CSVGQDNTEAFF

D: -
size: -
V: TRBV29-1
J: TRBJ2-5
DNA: TGCAGCGTTGGGCGTGGACCCCAAGAGACCCAGTACTTC
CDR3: CSVGRGPQETQYF

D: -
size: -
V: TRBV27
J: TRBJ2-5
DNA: TGTGCCAGCAGTCCCCGGGGCCAAGAGACCCAGTACTTC
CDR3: CASSPRGQETQYF

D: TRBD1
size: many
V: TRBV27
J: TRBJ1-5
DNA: TGTGCCAGCAGTCGCACAGGGGGCAGTCAGCCCCAGCATTTT
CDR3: CASSRTGGSQPQHF

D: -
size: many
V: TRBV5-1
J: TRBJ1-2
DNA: TGCGCCAGCAGCTTGGAAGGCAGTAACTATGGCTACACCTTC
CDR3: CASSLEGSNYGYTF

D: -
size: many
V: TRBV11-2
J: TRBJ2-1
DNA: TGTGCCAGCAGCTTAGATCCAGCAAACTCCTACAATGAGCAGTTCTTC
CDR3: CASSLDPANSYNEQFF

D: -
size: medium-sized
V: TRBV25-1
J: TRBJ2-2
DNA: TGTGCCAGCAGTGCGCAGTTCACCGGGGAGCTGTTTTTT
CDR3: CASSAQFTGELFF

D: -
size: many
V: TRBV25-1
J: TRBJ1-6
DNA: TGTGCCAGCAGTGAATTCGCAGGTGCAAATTCACCCCTCCACTTT
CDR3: CASSEFAGANSPLHF

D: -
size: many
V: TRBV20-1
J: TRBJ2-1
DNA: TGCAGTGCTAGAGATTTCATAGCGGTACTCGTCGGTGAGCAGTTCTTC
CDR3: CSARDFIAVLVGEQFF

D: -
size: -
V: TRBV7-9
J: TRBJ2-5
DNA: TGTGCCAGCAGCTTAGCGCCGTGGAGGCCGGAGACCCAGTACTTC
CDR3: CASSLAPWRPETQYF

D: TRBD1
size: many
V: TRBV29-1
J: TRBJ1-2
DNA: TGCAGCGTTCAGGGACAGGGGGCGCGGGGCTACACCTTC
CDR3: CSVQGQGARGYTF

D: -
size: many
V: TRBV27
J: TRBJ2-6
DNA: TGTGCCAGCAGTAGGGGGACGGATGGTGGGGCCAACGTCCTGACTTTC
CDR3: CASSRGTDGGANVLTF

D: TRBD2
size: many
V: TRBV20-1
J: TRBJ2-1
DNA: TGCAGTGCTAGGGAGACTAGCGGTTACAATGAGCAGTTCTTC
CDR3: CSARETSGYNEQFF

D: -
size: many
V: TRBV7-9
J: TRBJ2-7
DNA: TGTGCCAGCAGCTTAGAGGGCAGTATATTCTACGAGCAGTACTTC
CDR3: CASSLEGSIFYEQYF

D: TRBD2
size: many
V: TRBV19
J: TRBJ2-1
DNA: TGTGCCAGTCGGGTAGCGGGGGACTACAATGAGCAGTTCTTC
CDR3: CASRVAGDYNEQFF

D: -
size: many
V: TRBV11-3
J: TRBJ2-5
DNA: TGTGCCAGCAGCGGGAGTTCGTCAGAGACCCAGTACTTC
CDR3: CASSGSSSETQYF

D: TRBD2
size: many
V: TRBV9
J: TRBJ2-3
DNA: TGTGCCAGCAGCGTAGCGGTCGCTAGCGGGAGAACAGATACGCAGTATTTT
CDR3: CASSVAVASGRTDTQYF

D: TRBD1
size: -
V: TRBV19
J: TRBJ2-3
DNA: TGTGCCAGTAGTATTTCCCCCGGACAGGGGATTACAGATACGCAGTATTTT
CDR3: CASSISPGQGITDTQYF

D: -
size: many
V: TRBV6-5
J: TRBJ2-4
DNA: TGTGCCAGCAGAAGGGGGGGAGTAGCCAAAAACATTCAGTACTTC
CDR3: CASRRGGVAKNIQYF

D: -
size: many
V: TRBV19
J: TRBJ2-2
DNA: TGTGCCAGCCGGCGGGGTACCGGGGAGCTGTTTTTT
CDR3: CASRRGTGELFF

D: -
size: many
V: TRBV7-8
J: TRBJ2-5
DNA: TGTGCCAGCAGCCCACTCGAAGAGACCCAGTACTTC
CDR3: CASSPLEETQYF

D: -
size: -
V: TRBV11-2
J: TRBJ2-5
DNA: TGTGCCAGCAGCTTGGGGGCTTGGGAGACCCAGTACTTC
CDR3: CASSLGAWETQYF

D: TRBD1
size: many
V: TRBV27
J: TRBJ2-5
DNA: TGTGCCAGCAGTTTCGGGACAGGGGAGACCCAGTACTTC
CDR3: CASSFGTGETQYF

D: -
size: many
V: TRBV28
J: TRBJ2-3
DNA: TGTGCCAGCAGTCCCCGGCCCCACACAGATACGCAGTATTTT
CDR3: CASSPRPHTDTQYF

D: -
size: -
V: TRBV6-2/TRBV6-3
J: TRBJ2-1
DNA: TGTGCCAGCAGCCAAATCGGGGAGCAGTTCTTC
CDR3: CASSQIGEQFF

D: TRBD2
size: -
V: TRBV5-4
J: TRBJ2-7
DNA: TGTGCCAGCAGCTTGATGACTAGCGGGAGTTCCGAGCAGTACTTC
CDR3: CASSLMTSGSSEQYF

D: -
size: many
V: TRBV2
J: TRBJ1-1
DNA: TGTGCCAGCAGTGAAGGACAGTTCACCGCTGAAGCTTTCTTT
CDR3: CASSEGQFTAEAFF

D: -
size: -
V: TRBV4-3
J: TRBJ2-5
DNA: TGCGCCAGCAGCCAAGATCGGAACCAAGAGACCCAGTACTTC
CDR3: CASSQDRNQETQYF

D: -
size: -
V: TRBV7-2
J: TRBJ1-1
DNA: TGTGCCAGCAGCTTAGGGGATATGAACACTGAAGCTTTCTTT
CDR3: CASSLGDMNTEAFF

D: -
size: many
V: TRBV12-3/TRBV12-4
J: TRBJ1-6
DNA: TGTGCCAGCAGTTTCGGGGGAAAATTGGCCCTCCACTTT
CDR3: CASSFGGKLALHF

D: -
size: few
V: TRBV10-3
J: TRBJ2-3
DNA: TGTGCCATCAGTGAGTCGAGAATCCCCTCCGATACGCAGTATTTT
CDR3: CAISESRIPSDTQYF

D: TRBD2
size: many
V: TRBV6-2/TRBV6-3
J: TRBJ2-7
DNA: TGTGCCAGCAGTTACTCCCGTTACACGGGGGGATACTACGAGCAGTACTTC
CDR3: CASSYSRYTGGYYEQYF

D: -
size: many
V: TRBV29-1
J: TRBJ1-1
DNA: TGCAGCGTTGAAGATCATACCGAAGAAGCTTTCTTT
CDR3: CSVEDHTEEAFF

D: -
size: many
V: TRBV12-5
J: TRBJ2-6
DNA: TGTGCTAGTGTTTTCCGGGACTTATTAGGCCCTGGGGCCAACGTCCTGACTTTC
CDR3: CASVFRDLLGPGANVLTF

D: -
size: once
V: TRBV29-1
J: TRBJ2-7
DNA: TGCAGCGTTGTAAACAGCTACTACGAGCAGTACTTC
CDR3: CSVVNSYYEQYF

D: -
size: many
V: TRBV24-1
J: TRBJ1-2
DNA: TGTGCCACCAGTGAGGCCGGACGGGGAGAAGGCTACACCTTC
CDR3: CATSEAGRGEGYTF

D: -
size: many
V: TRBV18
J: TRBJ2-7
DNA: TGTGCCAGCTCACCAGGGCTTGAAAAAATCTACGAGCAGTACTTC
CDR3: CASSPGLEKIYEQYF

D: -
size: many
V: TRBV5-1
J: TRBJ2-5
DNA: TGCGCCAGCAGCTACAAAATGATGACAGGCGGAGGTGAGACCCAGTACTTC
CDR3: CASSYKMMTGGGETQYF

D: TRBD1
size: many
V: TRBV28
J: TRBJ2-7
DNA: TGTGCCAGCAGTACTCCGGGACAGGGGACCTACGAGCAGTACTTC
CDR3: CASSTPGQGTYEQYF

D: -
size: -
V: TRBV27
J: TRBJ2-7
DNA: TGTGCCAGCAGTTTATCGAACGCTTACGAGCAGTACTTC
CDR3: CASSLSNAYEQYF